A single sample gave rise to the 10 T cell receptor beta chains below, sequenced in a study of blood T cell repertoires in COVID-19. Profiling relied on immunoSEQ multiplex PCR, and the TCRdb table lists in-frame clones only, not all of them. The data hold 25,000 to 30,000 clones, with approximately 80% observed a single time. Sequenced: peripheral blood. Receptors were obtained from a human donor in a cohort sampled during active COVID-19.

V gene TRBV27 combines with J gene TRBJ1-2, with D possibly TRBD1 on 6 matching bases. Germline values: CDR1 MNHEY, CDR2 SMNVEV (reference sequence). This CDR3 is 13 amino acids long. Trimming took 2 bases from V and 6 from J, leaving 10 bases between them. In DNA, the CDR3 is TGTGCCAGCAGTTTAGGCAGGGGAAATGGCTACACCTTC. This gives the protein CASSLGRGNGYTF.

This clone was seen a single time. This chain links TRBV7-9 with TRBJ2-1; the D gene is possibly TRBD2 (5 bases). Germline V gene sequence: CDR1 SEHNR, CDR2 FQNEAQ (reference sequence). V was cut by 8 bases and J by 8 bases, with 13 bases left in between. The CDR3 has 12 amino acids. CDR3 nucleotides: TGTGCCAGCTGGAGCGGAGCGGATGAGCAGTTCTTC. Amino acids: CASWSGADEQFF.

The chain carries TRBV14 and TRBJ2-2; TRBD2 aligns across 8 bases. Germline trimming cut 6 bases from V and 8 bases from J; bases unmatched to any gene: 5. This CDR3 region has 13 residues. Germline V lookup: CDR1 SGHDN, CDR2 FVKESK. The CDR3 protein is CASRRTSSGELFF. As DNA, the CDR3 is TGTGCCAGCAGGAGGACTAGCTCAGGGGAGCTGTTTTTT.

The chain employs TRBV21-1 and TRBJ1-1; TRBD1 is the table's D call, not checked against the DNA. TRBV21-1 is assigned pseudogene status. There are 11 residues in the CDR3. CDR3 sequence (DNA): TGTGCCAGCAGCAGAAAAGGGGGAGCTTTCTTT. Encoded protein: CASSRKGGAFF.

The chain links TRBV5-4 to TRBJ1-1; 8 bases are a match to TRBD1. This CDR3 contains 14 residues. Trimming cost V 2 bases and J 4 bases; bases outside gene matches: 4. Germline V gene data show CDR1 as SGHNT and CDR2 as YYREEE (reference sequence). CDR3 amino acids: CASSFQGAPTEAFF. In DNA, the CDR3 is TGTGCCAGCAGCTTTCAGGGGGCGCCCACTGAAGCTTTCTTT.

V usage is TRBV2 and J usage is TRBJ1-5; D is undetermined. The germline gives CDR1 SNHLY, CDR2 FYNNEI. V was cut by 2 bases and J by 4 bases, with 27 bases left in between. CDR3 length: 20 amino acids. The CDR3 DNA reads as TGTGCCAGCAGTGAAAAAACTATGAGGTCCGTCGGGGAGTGGAATCAGCCCCAGCATTTT. Translating gives CASSEKTMRSVGEWNQPQHF.

This chain joins TRBV3-1 (or the pseudogene TRBV3-2) and TRBJ2-7, with a tentative D call TRBD2 (5 bases). Germline-derived CDR1 and CDR2 are LGHDT and YNNKEL (reference sequence). Trimming removed 4 bases from V and 5 bases from J, with 9 bases in between. There are 12 residues in the CDR3. The chain's CDR3 is CASSRGPNEQYF. Written as DNA, the CDR3 is TGTGCCAGCAGCCGCGGGCCCAACGAGCAGTACTTC.

The CDR3, as DNA: TGTGCCAGCTTGAAAAGACAGGGGAACACTGAAGCTTTCTTT. It codes for CASLKRQGNTEAFF. The chain links TRBV6-5 to TRBJ1-1, with TRBD1 identical over 7 bases. Per the germline V gene, CDR1 is MNHEY and CDR2 is SVGAGI. This CDR3 is built from 14 residues. J lost 1 base, V lost 8 bases, and 7 bases had no gene match.

This chain links TRBV5-1 with TRBJ1-5; unclear D gene. The length of the CDR3 is 17 residues. CDR1 is SGHRS and CDR2 is YFSETQ in the germline V gene. V was pared by 0 bases and J by 3 bases, with 16 bases between. CDR3 nucleotide sequence: TGCGCCAGCAGCTTGGACCCCCCCGGTCGGGACAATCAGCCCCAGCATTTT. Its protein is CASSLDPPGRDNQPQHF.

This clone was seen more than once but under ten times. The rearrangement links TRBV5-1 to TRBJ2-3, with D tentatively TRBD2 (7 bases). Germline lookup yields CDR1 SGHRS and CDR2 YFSETQ. The CDR3 is 14 amino acids. The germline V and J ends were trimmed by 6 bases and 5 bases, with 16 bases remaining between them. The CDR3 loop is CASTLGGARDTQYF. CDR3 sequence (DNA): TGCGCCAGCACCCTGGGGGGGGCCAGAGATACGCAGTATTTT.